The T cell receptor beta chain under discussion was sequenced for a study of blood T cell repertoires in COVID-19. This clone has a single count. Those who participated ranged in age from roughly 18 to 90 years and resided in under 25 US areas. Cohort 3 recovered donors had two negative PCRs, clearance, or symptom resolution. V gave up 4 bases and J gave up 1 base; unmatched junction bases: 10. The CDR3 is made up of 17 amino acids. Germline CDR1 and CDR2: SGHRS and YFSETQ. The assay was immunoSEQ multiplex PCR, and TCRdb's table has in-frame clones only and misses some. The data contain about 300,000 clones, under 90% of them singletons.

Specimen: PBMCs or T cells enriched from blood (not recorded which). This sequence joins TRBV5-1 and TRBJ2-2; 7 bases are a match to TRBD1. This receptor was taken from a woman younger than 35 who had recovered from COVID-19. CDR3 DNA: TGCGCCAGCAGCACTACCTATCGGACAGGGAACACCGGGGAGCTGTTTTTT. This translates into CASSTTYRTGNTGELFF.